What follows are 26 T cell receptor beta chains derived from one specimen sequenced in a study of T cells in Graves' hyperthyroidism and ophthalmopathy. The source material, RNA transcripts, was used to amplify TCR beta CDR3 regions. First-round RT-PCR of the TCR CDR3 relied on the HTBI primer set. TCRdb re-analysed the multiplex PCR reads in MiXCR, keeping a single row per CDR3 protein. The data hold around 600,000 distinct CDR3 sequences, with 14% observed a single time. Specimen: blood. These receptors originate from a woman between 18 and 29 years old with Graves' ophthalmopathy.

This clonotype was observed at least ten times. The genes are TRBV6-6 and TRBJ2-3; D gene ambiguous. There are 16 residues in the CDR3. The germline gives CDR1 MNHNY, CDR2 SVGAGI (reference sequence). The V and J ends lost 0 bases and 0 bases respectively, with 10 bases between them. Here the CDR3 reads CASSYSGRESTDTQYF. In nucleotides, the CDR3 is TGTGCCAGCAGTTACTCCGGTCGCGAAAGCACAGATACGCAGTATTTT.

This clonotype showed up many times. CDR3 nucleotide sequence: TGTGCCAGCAGCTTATTGTTACGGACTCGAAACTACGAGCAGTACTTC. It encodes CASSLLLRTRNYEQYF. The rearrangement links TRBV7-9 to TRBJ2-7; D is perhaps TRBD2 (5 bases). CDR1 is SEHNR, CDR2 FQNEAQ, per germline (reference sequence). The CDR3 contains 16 residues. V lost 2 bases to trimming and J lost 3 bases, with 17 bases between them.

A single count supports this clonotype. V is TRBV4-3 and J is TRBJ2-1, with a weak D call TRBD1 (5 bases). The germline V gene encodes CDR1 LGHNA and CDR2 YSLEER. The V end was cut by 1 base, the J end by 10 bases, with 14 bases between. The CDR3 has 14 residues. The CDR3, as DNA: TGCGCCAGCAGCCAAGTATTAACAGGTCGGGAGCAGTTCTTC. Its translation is CASSQVLTGREQFF.

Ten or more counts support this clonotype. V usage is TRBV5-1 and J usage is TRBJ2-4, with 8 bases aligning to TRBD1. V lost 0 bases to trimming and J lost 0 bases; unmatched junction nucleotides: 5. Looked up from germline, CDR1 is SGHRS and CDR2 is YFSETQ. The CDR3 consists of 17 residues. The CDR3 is CASSLDRGSPAKNIQYF. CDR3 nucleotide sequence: TGCGCCAGCAGCTTGGACAGGGGGTCCCCAGCCAAAAACATTCAGTACTTC.

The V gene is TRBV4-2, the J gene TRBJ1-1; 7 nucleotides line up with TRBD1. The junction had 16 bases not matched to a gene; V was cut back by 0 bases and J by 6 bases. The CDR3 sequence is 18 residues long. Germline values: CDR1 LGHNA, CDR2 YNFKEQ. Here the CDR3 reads CASSQDLFGGRGISEAFF. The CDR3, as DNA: TGTGCCAGCAGCCAAGATCTATTTGGGGGCAGGGGGATCTCTGAAGCTTTCTTT.

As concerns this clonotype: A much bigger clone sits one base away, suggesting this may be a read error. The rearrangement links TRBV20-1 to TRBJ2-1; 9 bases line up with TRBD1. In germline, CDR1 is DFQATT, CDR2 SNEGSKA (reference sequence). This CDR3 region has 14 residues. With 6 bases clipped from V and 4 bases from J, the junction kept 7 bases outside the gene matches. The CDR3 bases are TGCAGTGCCAGTCCCGGGACAGGGTACAATGAGCAGTTCTTC. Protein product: CSASPGTGYNEQFF.

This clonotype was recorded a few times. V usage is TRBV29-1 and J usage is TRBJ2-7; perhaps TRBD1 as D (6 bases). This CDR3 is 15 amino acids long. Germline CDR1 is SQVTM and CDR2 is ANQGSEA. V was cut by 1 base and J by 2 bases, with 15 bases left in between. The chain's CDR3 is CSVEVPMGQPYEQYF. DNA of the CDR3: TGCAGCGTTGAAGTCCCCATGGGACAACCCTACGAGCAGTACTTC.

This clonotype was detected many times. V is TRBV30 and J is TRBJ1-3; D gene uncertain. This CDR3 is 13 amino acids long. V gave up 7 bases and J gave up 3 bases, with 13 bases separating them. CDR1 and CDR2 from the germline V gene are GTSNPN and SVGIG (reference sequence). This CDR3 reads CASSFEGGNTIYF. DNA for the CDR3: TGTGCCTCCAGCTTTGAGGGTGGAAACACCATATATTTT.

The CDR3 region has the DNA TGTGCCAGCAGCTTAGGACTAGCGGGAGTTGGCGGGGAGCTGTTTTTT. Its translation: CASSLGLAGVGGELFF. The rearrangement uses TRBV7-6 and TRBJ2-2; 12 positions match TRBD2. Looked up from germline, CDR1 is SGHVS and CDR2 is FNYEAQ. With 1 base clipped from V and 7 bases from J, the junction kept 4 bases outside the gene matches. This CDR3 spans 16 amino acids.

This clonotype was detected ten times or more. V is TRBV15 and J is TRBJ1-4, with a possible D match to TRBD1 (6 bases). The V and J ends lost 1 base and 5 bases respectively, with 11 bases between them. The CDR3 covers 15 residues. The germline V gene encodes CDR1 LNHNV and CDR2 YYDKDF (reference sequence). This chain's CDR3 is CATSRVTGRNEKLFF. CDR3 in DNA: TGTGCCACCAGCAGAGTGACAGGCCGAAATGAAAAACTGTTTTTT. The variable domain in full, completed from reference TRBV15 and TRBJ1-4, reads DAMVIQNPRYQVTQFGKPVTLSCSQTLNHNVMYWYQQKSSQAPKLLFHYYDKDFNNEADTPDNFQSRRPNTSFCFLDIRSPGLGDTAMYLCATSRVTGRNEKLFFGSGTQLSVL.

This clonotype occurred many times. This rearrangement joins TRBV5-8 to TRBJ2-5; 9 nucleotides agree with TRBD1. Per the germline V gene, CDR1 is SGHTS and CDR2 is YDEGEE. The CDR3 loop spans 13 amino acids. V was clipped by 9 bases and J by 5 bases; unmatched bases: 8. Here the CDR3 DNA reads TGTGCCAACAACAGGGGGCAGGGGGAGACCCAGTACTTC. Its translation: CANNRGQGETQYF.

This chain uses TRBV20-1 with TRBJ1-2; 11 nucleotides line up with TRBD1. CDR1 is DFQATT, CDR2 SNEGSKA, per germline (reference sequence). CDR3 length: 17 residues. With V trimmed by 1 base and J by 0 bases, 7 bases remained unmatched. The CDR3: CSARAGQGERTNYGYTF. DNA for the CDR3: TGCAGTGCTAGAGCGGGACAGGGGGAACGAACTAACTATGGCTACACCTTC.

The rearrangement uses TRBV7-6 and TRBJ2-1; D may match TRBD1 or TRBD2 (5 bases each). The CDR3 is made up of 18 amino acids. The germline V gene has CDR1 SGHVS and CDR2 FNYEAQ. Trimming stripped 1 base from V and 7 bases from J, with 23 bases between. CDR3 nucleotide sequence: TGTGCCAGCAGCTTAGGTCTTGTCCCGGGGCCGGCAGTAAATGAGCAGTTCTTC. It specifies CASSLGLVPGPAVNEQFF.

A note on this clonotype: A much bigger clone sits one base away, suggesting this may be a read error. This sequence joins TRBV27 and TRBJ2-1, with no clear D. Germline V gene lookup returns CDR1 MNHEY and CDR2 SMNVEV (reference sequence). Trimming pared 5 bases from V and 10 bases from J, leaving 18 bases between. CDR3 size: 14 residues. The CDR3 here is CASSTTNIGGEQFF. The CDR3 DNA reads TGTGCCAGCAGTACGACGAATATCGGTGGGGAGCAGTTCTTC.

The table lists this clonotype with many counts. The CDR3 DNA reads as TGTGCCAGCAGTTACCCTTGGACAGGTAGCCCTGAAGCTTTCTTT. It encodes CASSYPWTGSPEAFF. The chain uses TRBV6-2 or TRBV6-3 and TRBJ1-1; 7 bases are shared with TRBD1. Germline CDR1 reads MNHEY; CDR2 reads SVGEGT. Losses at the gene ends were 2 bases for V and 6 bases for J; bases not matched to a gene: 9. This CDR3 region has 15 residues.

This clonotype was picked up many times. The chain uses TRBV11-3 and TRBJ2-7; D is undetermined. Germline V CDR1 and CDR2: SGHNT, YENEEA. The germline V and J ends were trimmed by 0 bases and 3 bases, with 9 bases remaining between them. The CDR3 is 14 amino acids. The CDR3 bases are TGTGCCAGCAGCTTAGACCAAGTTGACTACGAGCAGTACTTC. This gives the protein CASSLDQVDYEQYF.

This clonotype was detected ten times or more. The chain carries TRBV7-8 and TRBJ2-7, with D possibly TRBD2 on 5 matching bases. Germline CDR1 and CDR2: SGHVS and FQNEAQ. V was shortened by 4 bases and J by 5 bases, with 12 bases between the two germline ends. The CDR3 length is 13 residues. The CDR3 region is CASSSGGGDEQYF. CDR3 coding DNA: TGTGCCAGCAGCTCCGGAGGTGGAGACGAGCAGTACTTC.

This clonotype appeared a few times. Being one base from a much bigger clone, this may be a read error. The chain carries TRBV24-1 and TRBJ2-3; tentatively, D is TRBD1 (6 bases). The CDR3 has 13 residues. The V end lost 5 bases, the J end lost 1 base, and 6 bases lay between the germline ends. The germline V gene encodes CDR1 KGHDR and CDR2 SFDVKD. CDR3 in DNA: TGTGCCACCAGTGGACAGGGCACAGATACGCAGTATTTT. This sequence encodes CATSGQGTDTQYF.

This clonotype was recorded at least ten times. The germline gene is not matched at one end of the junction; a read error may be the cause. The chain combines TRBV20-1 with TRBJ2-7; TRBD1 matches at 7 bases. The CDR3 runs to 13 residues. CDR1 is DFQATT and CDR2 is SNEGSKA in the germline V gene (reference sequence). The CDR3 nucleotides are TGCAGTGCTGGAGACAGGGCCTCCTACGAGCAGTACTTC. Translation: CSAGDRASYEQYF.

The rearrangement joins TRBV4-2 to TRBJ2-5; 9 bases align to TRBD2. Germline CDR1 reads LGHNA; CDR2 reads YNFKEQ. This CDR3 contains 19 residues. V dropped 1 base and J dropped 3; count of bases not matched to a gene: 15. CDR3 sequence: CASSQGPSGIARTEETQYF. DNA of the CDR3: TGTGCCAGCAGCCAAGGTCCTAGCGGGATAGCTAGGACAGAAGAGACCCAGTACTTC.

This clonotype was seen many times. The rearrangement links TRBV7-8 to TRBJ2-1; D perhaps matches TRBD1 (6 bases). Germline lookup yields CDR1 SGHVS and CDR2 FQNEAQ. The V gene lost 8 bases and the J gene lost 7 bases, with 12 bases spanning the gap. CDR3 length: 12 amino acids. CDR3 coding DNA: TGTGCCAGCCGGGCAGGGGTAAATGAGCAGTTCTTC. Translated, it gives CASRAGVNEQFF.

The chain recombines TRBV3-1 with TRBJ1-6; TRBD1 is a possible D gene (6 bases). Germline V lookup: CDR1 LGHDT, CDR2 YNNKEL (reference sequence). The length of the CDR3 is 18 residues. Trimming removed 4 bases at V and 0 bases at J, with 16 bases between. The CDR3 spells CASSPGQKYSSYNSPLHF. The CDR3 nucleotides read TGTGCCAGCAGCCCCGGACAGAAATACAGCTCCTATAATTCACCCCTCCACTTT.

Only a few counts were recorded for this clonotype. CDR3: CASSSPDLGQNTGELFF. In nucleotides, the CDR3 is TGTGCCAGCAGCTCACCAGACCTGGGACAGAACACCGGGGAGCTGTTTTTT. The rearrangement links TRBV7-9 to TRBJ2-2, with D possibly matching TRBD1 (6 bases). The length of the CDR3 is 17 residues. Germline V gives CDR1 SEHNR, CDR2 FQNEAQ (reference sequence). V was trimmed by 4 bases and J by 1 base, leaving 16 bases between them.

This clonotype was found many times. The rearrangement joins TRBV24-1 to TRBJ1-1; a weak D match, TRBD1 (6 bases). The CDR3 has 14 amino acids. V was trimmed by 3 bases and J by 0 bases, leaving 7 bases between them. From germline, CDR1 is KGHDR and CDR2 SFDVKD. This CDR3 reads CATSDTGLNTEAFF. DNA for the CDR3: TGTGCCACCAGTGATACAGGGTTGAACACTGAAGCTTTCTTT.

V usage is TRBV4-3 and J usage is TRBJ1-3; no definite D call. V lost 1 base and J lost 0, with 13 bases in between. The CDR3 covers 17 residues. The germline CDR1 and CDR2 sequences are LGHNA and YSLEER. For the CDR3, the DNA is TGCGCCAGCAGCCAAGGCCTGGCCCAGAGCTCTGGAAACACCATATATTTT. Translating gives CASSQGLAQSSGNTIYF.

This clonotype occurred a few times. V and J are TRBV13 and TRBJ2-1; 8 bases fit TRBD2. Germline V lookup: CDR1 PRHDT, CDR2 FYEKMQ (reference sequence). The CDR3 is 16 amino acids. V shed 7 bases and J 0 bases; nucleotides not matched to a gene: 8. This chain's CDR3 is CASTPSGRSSYNEQFF. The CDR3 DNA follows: TGTGCCAGCACCCCTAGCGGGCGCTCCTCCTACAATGAGCAGTTCTTC.